This T cell receptor beta chain was recorded in a study of CD8+CD57+ T cells in acquired aplastic anemia. Study summary: Isolated CD4+ and CD8+ cells, once sorted, yielded DNA averaging roughly 3 ug.

In germline, CDR1 is SNHLY, CDR2 FYNNEI. Trimming shortened V by 9 bases and J by 1 base, and 6 bases separated the two germline ends. The CDR3 spans 11 residues. Of note for this clonotype: Its cognate antigen is unknown.

Notes on the study in general: There were 25 to 30 CD8+ CDR3 sequences that occurred in both patients and controls. Any difference that existed in CD8+ Simpson's diversity between patients and controls was not significant.

Genomic DNA provided the template from which TCR beta VDJ and CDR3 profiles were obtained. In TCRdb, the reads were re-called with MiXCR into one record per CDR3 protein. The sample records 150,000 to 200,000 distinct CDR3 sequences, over 60% being singletons. This sequence was found in a human donor with severe aplastic anemia or a healthy control (not recorded which). This chain uses TRBV2 with TRBJ1-1; D unresolved. Sequencing was performed on sorted CD4+, CD8+, or CD8+CD57+ T cells (not recorded which) from PBMCs. The CDR3 nucleotides are TGTGCCAGGCAGAAGAACACTGAAGCTTTCTTT. It yields the protein CARQKNTEAFF.